One and the same sample provided the 29 T cell receptor beta chains below, sequenced in a study of cytotoxic CD8 clonotypes in ibrutinib-treated CLL. Sequencing used immunoSEQ multiplex PCR; TCRdb keeps in-frame clones, though not all of them. Of around 250,000 clones detected, under 75% appear once; the ten largest clones hold about 16%. The sequenced sample was PBMCs, obtained after 24 months of ibrutinib treatment. These receptor sequences come from a human donor with chronic lymphocytic leukemia.

DNA of the CDR3: TGTGCCAGCAGTCCGCTCGTGTTACAGGCGGGCTACACCTTC. Its translation: CASSPLVLQAGYTF. The chain couples TRBV6-5 to TRBJ1-2; perhaps TRBD1 as D (5 bases). Germline V gives CDR1 MNHEY, CDR2 SVGAGI. Trimming removed 5 bases at V and 8 bases at J, with 18 bases between. The CDR3 runs 14 residues.

A single count supports this clone. V and J are TRBV9 and TRBJ2-7, with D possibly being TRBD1 or TRBD2 (5 bases each). Per germline, CDR1 SGDLS and CDR2 YYNGEE. CDR3 size: 14 residues. Trimming pared 1 base from V and 3 bases from J, leaving 11 bases between. This chain's CDR3 is CASSVRDGDYEQYF. CDR3 nucleotide sequence: TGTGCCAGCAGCGTACGGGACGGTGACTACGAGCAGTACTTC. Full variable domain (remainder filled in from reference TRBV9 and TRBJ2-7): DSGVTQTPKHLITATGQRVTLRCSPRSGDLSVYWYQQSLDQGLQFLIQYYNGEERAKGNILERFSAQQFPDLHSELNLSSLELGDSALYFCASSVRDGDYEQYFGPGTRLTVT.

The rearrangement uses TRBV27 and TRBJ2-7; D gene uncertain. Between the trimmed V and J ends, which lost 5 bases and 1 base, there was a span of 9 bases. CDR3 size: 13 residues. The V gene's germline CDR1 is MNHEY and CDR2 SMNVEV (reference sequence). The CDR3 is CASSTHRSYEQYF. The CDR3, as DNA: TGTGCCAGCAGTACTCACCGATCCTACGAGCAGTACTTC.

V and J are TRBV28 and TRBJ2-2, with D possibly TRBD1 on 6 matching bases. Germline V lookup: CDR1 MDHEN, CDR2 SYDVKM. CDR3 length: 15 residues. V shed 6 bases and J shed 6 bases, with 17 bases lying between them. The CDR3 bases are TGTGCCAGCAGGGGACACAGGGTCGGACCCGGGGAGCTGTTTTTT. Encoded protein: CASRGHRVGPGELFF.

The V call is TRBV28, the J call TRBJ1-2; no definite D call. Looked up from germline, CDR1 is MDHEN and CDR2 is SYDVKM. The CDR3 spans 12 residues. V was pared by 4 bases and J by 6 bases, with 9 bases between. The CDR3 reads CASSSTAHGYTF. The CDR3 nucleotides read TGTGCCAGCAGTTCCACAGCACATGGCTACACCTTC.

This sequence joins TRBV7-9 and TRBJ2-5, with D perhaps given as TRBD1 or TRBD2 (5 bases each). V dropped 3 bases and J dropped 4 bases, with 15 bases sitting between them. This CDR3 region has 15 residues. Germline V gene data show CDR1 as SEHNR and CDR2 as FQNEAQ (reference sequence). The CDR3 sequence is CASSFRSGRGETQYF. The CDR3 DNA is TGTGCCAGCAGCTTCCGTTCGGGGCGTGGAGAGACCCAGTACTTC.

This clone has a handful of counts. The chain joins TRBV5-6 to TRBJ2-7; D remains ambiguous. Deletions cut 4 bases from V and 2 bases from J, with 10 bases between. The CDR3 sequence is 13 residues long. Germline V lookup: CDR1 SGHDT, CDR2 YYEEEE. Written as DNA, the CDR3 is TGTGCCAGCAGCAACACCTTGACCTACGAGCAGTACTTC. This sequence encodes CASSNTLTYEQYF.

The CDR3, as DNA: TGTGCCAGCAGTGCGACTACCGCAGAGCAGTACTTC. Encoded protein: CASSATTAEQYF. J is TRBJ2-7 and V is TRBV6-1; D possibly corresponds to TRBD2 (5 bases). Per the germline V gene, CDR1 is MNHNS and CDR2 is SASEGT. The CDR3 is 12 residues long. The ends were cut back, 4 bases at V and 7 bases at J, with 11 bases in the middle.

This chain uses TRBV5-1 with TRBJ2-5; 7 bases are a match to TRBD1. Germline V gene lookup returns CDR1 SGHRS and CDR2 YFSETQ. There are 15 residues in the CDR3. V was clipped by 4 bases and J by 5 bases; unmatched bases: 11. This CDR3 reads CASSLGQDLRETQYF. The CDR3 DNA sequence: TGCGCCAGCAGCCTAGGACAGGACCTTAGGGAGACCCAGTACTTC.

The V call is TRBV7-2, the J call TRBJ1-1; D gene unclear. Germline V gene sequence: CDR1 SGHTA, CDR2 FQGNSA. The CDR3 covers 13 residues. The V end lost 3 bases, the J end lost 1 base, and 6 bases lay between the germline ends. In DNA, the CDR3 is TGTGCCAGCAGCTTGGACCCGAACACTGAAGCTTTCTTT. Translation: CASSLDPNTEAFF.

The rearrangement joins TRBV9 to TRBJ2-2; D gene ambiguous. V lost 0 bases and J 0 bases, leaving 9 bases between the germline ends. This CDR3 is built from 16 residues. Looked up from germline, CDR1 is SGDLS and CDR2 is YYNGEE. The CDR3 region is CASSVEAGANTGELFF. For the CDR3, the DNA is TGTGCCAGCAGCGTAGAAGCAGGCGCGAACACCGGGGAGCTGTTTTTT.

The chain combines TRBV10-1 with TRBJ2-3, with D uncertain. Germline values: CDR1 WNHNN, CDR2 SYGVQD (reference sequence). The CDR3 runs 14 residues. V lost 6 bases, J lost 4 bases, and 14 bases lay in between. The CDR3 is CASSKDARADTQYF. CDR3 DNA sequence: TGCGCCAGCAGCAAGGACGCTCGGGCAGATACGCAGTATTTT.

This clone showed up just a few times. The chain joins TRBV7-9 to TRBJ1-1; D uncertain. Trimming pared 1 base from V and 1 base from J, leaving 7 bases between. Germline loops: CDR1 SEHNR, CDR2 FQNEAQ (reference sequence). The CDR3 runs to 14 residues. CDR3 sequence: CASSLGRENTEAFF. In DNA, the CDR3 is TGTGCCAGCAGCTTAGGTCGTGAGAACACTGAAGCTTTCTTT.

V gene TRBV28 combines with J gene TRBJ2-7; no definite D call. The CDR3 is made up of 12 amino acids. The ends were cut back, 4 bases at V and 0 bases at J, with 4 bases in the middle. In germline, CDR1 is MDHEN, CDR2 SYDVKM. The CDR3 loop reads CASSSNSYEQYF. CDR3 bases: TGTGCCAGCAGTTCGAACTCCTACGAGCAGTACTTC.

The chain combines TRBV4-2 with TRBJ2-7; no clear D gene. Germline V gene data show CDR1 as LGHNA and CDR2 as YNFKEQ. Between the trimmed V and J ends, which lost 0 bases and 6 bases, there was a span of 15 bases. The CDR3 is 15 residues long. The CDR3 DNA reads as TGTGCCAGCAGCCAAGAGAAGACTGCTGTTGCCGAGCAGTACTTC. Translated, it gives CASSQEKTAVAEQYF.

The rearrangement links TRBV2 to TRBJ1-1; D remains unclear. The CDR3 loop spans 15 amino acids. Between the trimmed V and J ends, which lost 4 bases and 0 bases, there was a span of 12 bases. Per the germline V gene, CDR1 is SNHLY and CDR2 is FYNNEI. The CDR3 coding sequence is TGTGCCAGCAGTGTTAGGTCCCTGATGAACACTGAAGCTTTCTTT. Protein product: CASSVRSLMNTEAFF.

The CDR3 sequence is CASSMPGLAGGEQYF. In DNA, the CDR3 is TGTGCCAGTAGTATGCCGGGACTAGCGGGAGGAGAGCAGTACTTC. The chain recombines TRBV19 with TRBJ2-7, with 15 bases lining up with TRBD2. The CDR3 loop spans 15 amino acids. Germline V gene lookup returns CDR1 LNHDA and CDR2 SQIVND (reference sequence). Trimming removed 3 bases from V and 7 bases from J; junction bases left unmatched: 4.

The J gene is TRBJ1-2, the V gene TRBV6-5; TRBD1 aligns across 8 bases. Germline loops: CDR1 MNHEY, CDR2 SVGAGI. The junction had 10 bases not matched to a gene; V was cut back by 8 bases and J by 5 bases. There are 14 residues in the CDR3. In nucleotides, the CDR3 is TGTGCCAGCGGTTCACAGGGGGAGGGATATGGCTACACCTTC. Residues: CASGSQGEGYGYTF.

The V call is TRBV5-6, the J call TRBJ1-5; D is uncertain. Trimming left V 4 bases short and J 4 bases short, with 12 bases between. CDR1 and CDR2 from the germline V gene are SGHDT and YYEEEE. The CDR3 runs 14 residues. CDR3 bases: TGTGCCAGCAGCCCGTCGGCAAAAAATCAGCCCCAGCATTTT. The encoded protein is CASSPSAKNQPQHF. Full variable domain (outside the CDR3, taken from reference TRBV5-6 and TRBJ1-5): DAGVTQSPTHLIKTRGQQVTLRCSPKSGHDTVSWYQQALGQGPQFIFQYYEEEERQRGNFPDRFSGHQFPNYSSELNVNALLLGDSALYLCASSPSAKNQPQHFGDGTRLSIL.

J is TRBJ2-1 and V is TRBV14; 8 nucleotides line up with TRBD2. J was trimmed by 0 bases and V by 5 bases; bases with no gene match: 6. This CDR3 contains 16 residues. Germline CDR1 SGHDN, CDR2 FVKESK. This CDR3 is CASSYLAGSSYNEQFF. For the CDR3, the DNA is TGTGCCAGCAGCTACCTAGCGGGTAGCTCCTACAATGAGCAGTTCTTC.

The genes are TRBV18 and TRBJ2-3; D is unresolved. The CDR3 extends over 12 amino acids. Trimming took off 2 bases at V and 2 bases at J, with 2 bases between the two ends. Germline V gene sequence: CDR1 KGHSH, CDR2 LQKENI. The DNA for the CDR3 is TGTGCCAGCTCACCAAACACAGATACGCAGTATTTT. Amino acid sequence: CASSPNTDTQYF. The full variable domain, with the rest looked up from reference TRBV18 and TRBJ2-3, is NAGVMQNPRHLVRRRGQEARLRCSPMKGHSHVYWYRQLPEEGLKFMVYLQKENIIDESGMPKERFSAEFPKEGPSILRIQQVVRGDSAAYFCASSPNTDTQYFGPGTRLTVL.

This clone was counted a few times. This chain uses TRBV5-4 with TRBJ2-5; perhaps TRBD2 as D (5 bases). In germline, CDR1 is SGHNT, CDR2 YYREEE (reference sequence). V was cut by 2 bases and J by 5 bases, with 13 bases left in between. The CDR3 length is 14 residues. This CDR3 is CASSFVQERETQYF. CDR3 bases: TGTGCCAGCAGCTTTGTTCAGGAGCGGGAGACCCAGTACTTC.

Only one count was recorded for this clone. The CDR3 here is CASSYFSGEYEQYF. CDR3 nucleotide sequence: TGTGCCAGCAGTTACTTTAGCGGGGAATACGAGCAGTACTTC. This chain uses TRBV6-6 with TRBJ2-7; 8 nucleotides align to TRBD2. The J segment lost 4 bases and the V segment lost 1 base, leaving 3 bases of the junction unmatched. This CDR3 spans 14 amino acids. The V gene's germline CDR1 is MNHNY and CDR2 SVGAGI (reference sequence).

V usage is TRBV28 and J usage is TRBJ2-7, with D possibly TRBD2 on 7 matching bases. Trimming removed 5 bases at V and 5 bases at J, with 16 bases between. Looked up from germline, CDR1 is MDHEN and CDR2 is SYDVKM. The CDR3 is 14 amino acids. In nucleotides, the CDR3 is TGTGCCAGCAGTCCCCTGGGGGGGGCCCACGAGCAGTACTTC. Translated, it gives CASSPLGGAHEQYF.

This CDR3 reads CASSLEDPSGSYEQFF. The CDR3 nucleotides are TGTGCCAGCAGCTTGGAAGACCCTAGCGGGAGTTATGAGCAGTTCTTC. The chain links TRBV5-4 to TRBJ2-1; TRBD2 matches at 10 bases. This CDR3 region has 16 residues. CDR1 and CDR2 (germline): SGHNT, YYREEE (reference sequence). J lost 8 bases, V lost 0 bases, and 8 bases had no gene match.

The gene calls are TRBV9 and TRBJ2-4; unclear D gene. The CDR3 sequence is 14 residues long. Trimming pared 4 bases from V and 5 bases from J, leaving 13 bases between. Per germline, CDR1 SGDLS and CDR2 YYNGEE. CDR3 in amino acids: CASSRRERENIQYF. Written as DNA, the CDR3 is TGTGCCAGCAGCAGGCGAGAGAGAGAAAACATTCAGTACTTC.

A few counts support this clone. V gene TRBV25-1 combines with J gene TRBJ2-5; D is unresolved. Per germline, CDR1 MGHDK and CDR2 SYGVNS. With 6 bases removed from V and 1 base from J, the gap between germline ends came to 9 bases. The CDR3 extends over 13 amino acids. CDR3 sequence reads: CASSSGSQETQYF. The DNA of the CDR3 is TGTGCCAGCAGCTCCGGGTCCCAAGAGACCCAGTACTTC.

The chain couples TRBV29-1 to TRBJ1-1; 8 nucleotides match TRBD1. This CDR3 has 12 residues. The V and J ends lost 7 bases and 4 bases, in that order; junction bases with no gene match: 5. Per germline, CDR1 SQVTM and CDR2 ANQGSEA. CDR3: CSGQGAATEAFF. CDR3 DNA: TGCAGCGGGCAGGGGGCAGCCACTGAAGCTTTCTTT.

The chain recombines TRBV7-8 with TRBJ2-1; the D gene could be TRBD1 or TRBD2 (5 bases each). Germline V gene lookup returns CDR1 SGHVS and CDR2 FQNEAQ. The CDR3 is 14 amino acids. With 5 bases removed from V and 6 bases from J, the gap between germline ends came to 14 bases. The DNA for the CDR3 is TGTGCCAGCAGCCCCGGGGCGTATGGCAATGAGCAGTTCTTC. It encodes CASSPGAYGNEQFF.